At least ten counts were recorded for the clone carrying this T cell receptor beta chain. Its antigen is undetermined. Establishment of the diagnosis relied upon clinical symptoms, serum thyroxine, TRAb, thyroid ultrasound and orbital computed tomography. The data stem from a study of Graves' ophthalmopathy and Graves' hyperthyroidism. Across the whole study: Before any treatment was given, at initial diagnosis, peripheral blood was collected.

Amplification of the TCR beta CDR3 regions used RNA transcripts (as template). Amplification began with first-round RT-PCR using HTBI primers, then second-round multiplex PCR was performed. TCRdb used MiXCR to reprocess the multiplex PCR reads, holding one entry per CDR3 protein. The sample comprises hundreds of thousands of distinct CDR3 sequences, about 15% of which are singletons, and over 7.5% rests with the top ten. Study results and caveats: The authors also found most expanded thyroid clonotypes above 0.001 frequency in blood.

Germline V gives CDR1 KGHDR, CDR2 SFDVKD. The CDR3 is 13 amino acids. The V gene lost 3 bases and the J gene lost 1 base, with 5 bases spanning the gap. The receptor comes from a woman aged 30 to 39 with Graves' ophthalmopathy. Sequenced material: blood. The rearrangement joins TRBV24-1 to TRBJ2-5; no firm D call. In nucleotides, the CDR3 is TGTGCCACCAGTGATAGGGCCCAAGAGACCCAGTACTTC. Its protein is CATSDRAQETQYF.